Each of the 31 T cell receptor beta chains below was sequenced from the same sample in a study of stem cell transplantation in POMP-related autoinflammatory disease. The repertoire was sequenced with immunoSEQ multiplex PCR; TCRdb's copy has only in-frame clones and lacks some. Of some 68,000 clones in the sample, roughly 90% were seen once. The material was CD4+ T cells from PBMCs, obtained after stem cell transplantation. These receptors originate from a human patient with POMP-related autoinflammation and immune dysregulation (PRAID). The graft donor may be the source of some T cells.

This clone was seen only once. CDR3 nucleotides: TGTGCCAGCAGCCCCCGGGGGAGTAGACCAGATACGCAGTATTTT. This encodes CASSPRGSRPDTQYF. This sequence joins TRBV9 and TRBJ2-3, with TRBD2 as a possible D gene (6 bases). Germline assignment: CDR1 SGDLS and CDR2 YYNGEE. The CDR3 length is 15 residues. V shed 4 bases and J shed 4 bases, with 16 bases lying between them.

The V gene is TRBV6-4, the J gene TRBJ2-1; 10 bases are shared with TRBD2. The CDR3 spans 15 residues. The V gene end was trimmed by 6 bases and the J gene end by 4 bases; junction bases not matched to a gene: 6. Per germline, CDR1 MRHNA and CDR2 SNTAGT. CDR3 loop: CASSLLAGPYNEQFF. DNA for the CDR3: TGTGCCAGCAGCTTACTAGCGGGGCCTTACAATGAGCAGTTCTTC.

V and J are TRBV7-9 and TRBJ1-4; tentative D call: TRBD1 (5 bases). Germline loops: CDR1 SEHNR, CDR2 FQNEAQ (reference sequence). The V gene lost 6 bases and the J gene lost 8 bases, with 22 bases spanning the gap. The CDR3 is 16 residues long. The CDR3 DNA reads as TGTGCCAGCAGTTCTTGGGAGCAGGGCCTTGGGGAAAAACTGTTTTTT. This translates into CASSSWEQGLGEKLFF. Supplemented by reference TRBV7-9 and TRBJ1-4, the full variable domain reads DTGVSQNPRHKITKRGQNVTFRCDPISEHNRLYWYRQTLGQGPEFLTYFQNEAQLEKSRLLSDRFSAERPKGSFSTLEIQRTEQGDSAMYLCASSSWEQGLGEKLFFGSGTQLSVL.

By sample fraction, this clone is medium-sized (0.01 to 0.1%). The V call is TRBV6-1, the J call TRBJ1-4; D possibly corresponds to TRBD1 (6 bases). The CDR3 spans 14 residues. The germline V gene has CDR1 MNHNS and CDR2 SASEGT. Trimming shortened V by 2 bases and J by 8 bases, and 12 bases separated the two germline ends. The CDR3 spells CASSERTVPEKLFF. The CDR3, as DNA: TGTGCCAGCAGTGAAAGGACAGTCCCGGAAAAACTGTTTTTT.

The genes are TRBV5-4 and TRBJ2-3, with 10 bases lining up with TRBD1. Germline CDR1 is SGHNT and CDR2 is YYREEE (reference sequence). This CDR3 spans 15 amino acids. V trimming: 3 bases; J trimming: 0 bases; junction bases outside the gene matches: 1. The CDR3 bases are TGTGCCAGCAGCTGGACAGGGGGGAGCACAGATACGCAGTATTTT. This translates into CASSWTGGSTDTQYF. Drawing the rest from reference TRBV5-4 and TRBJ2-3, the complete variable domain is ETGVTQSPTHLIKTRGQQVTLRCSSQSGHNTVSWYQQALGQGPQFIFQYYREEENGRGNFPPRFSGLQFPNYSSELNVNALELDDSALYLCASSWTGGSTDTQYFGPGTRLTVL.

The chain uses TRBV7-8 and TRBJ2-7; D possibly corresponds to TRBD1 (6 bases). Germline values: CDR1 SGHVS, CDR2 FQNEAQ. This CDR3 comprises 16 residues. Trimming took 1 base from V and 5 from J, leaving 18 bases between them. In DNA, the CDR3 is TGTGCCAGCAGCTTAGGCAGTCAGCCCAGGGGAGACGAGCAGTACTTC. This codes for CASSLGSQPRGDEQYF.

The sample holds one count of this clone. The CDR3 DNA reads as TGTGCCAGCAGTCAGGGACTAGCGAAGAATGAGCAGTTCTTC. Amino acid sequence: CASSQGLAKNEQFF. V and J are TRBV28 and TRBJ2-1, with 10 bases identical to TRBD2. The V segment lost 5 bases and the J segment 7 bases; nucleotides outside the gene matches: 5. Germline lookup yields CDR1 MDHEN and CDR2 SYDVKM. The CDR3 is 14 amino acids.

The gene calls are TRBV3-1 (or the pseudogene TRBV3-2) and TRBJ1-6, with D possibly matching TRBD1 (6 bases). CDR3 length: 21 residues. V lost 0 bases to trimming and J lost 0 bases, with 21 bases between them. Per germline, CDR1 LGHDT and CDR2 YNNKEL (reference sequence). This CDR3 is CASSQDLGPRGGSSYNSPLHF. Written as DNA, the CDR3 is TGTGCCAGCAGCCAAGATTTGGGCCCCAGGGGAGGAAGCTCCTATAATTCACCCCTCCACTTT.

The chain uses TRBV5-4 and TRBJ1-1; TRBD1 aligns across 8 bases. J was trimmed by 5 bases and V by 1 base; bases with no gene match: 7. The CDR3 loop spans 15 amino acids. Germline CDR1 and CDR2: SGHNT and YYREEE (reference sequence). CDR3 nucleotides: TGTGCCAGCAGCTTGTCCGACAGGGGCGGGACTGAAGCTTTCTTT. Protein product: CASSLSDRGGTEAFF.

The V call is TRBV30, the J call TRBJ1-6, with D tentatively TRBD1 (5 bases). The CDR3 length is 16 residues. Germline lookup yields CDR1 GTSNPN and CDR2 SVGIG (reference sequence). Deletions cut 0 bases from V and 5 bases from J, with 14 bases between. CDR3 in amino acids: CAWSVPRSGNNSPLHF. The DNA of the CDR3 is TGTGCCTGGAGTGTACCTCGGTCAGGGAATAATTCACCCCTCCACTTT.

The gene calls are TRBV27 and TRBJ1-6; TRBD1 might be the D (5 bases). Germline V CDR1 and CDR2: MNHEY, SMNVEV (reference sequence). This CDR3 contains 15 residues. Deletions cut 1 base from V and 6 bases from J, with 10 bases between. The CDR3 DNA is TGTGCCAGCAGTTTATTCAAGGGGTTTAATTCACCCCTCCACTTT. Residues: CASSLFKGFNSPLHF.

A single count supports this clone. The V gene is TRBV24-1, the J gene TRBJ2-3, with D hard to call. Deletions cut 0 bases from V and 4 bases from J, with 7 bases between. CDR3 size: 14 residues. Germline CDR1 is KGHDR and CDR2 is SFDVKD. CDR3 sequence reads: CATSDLLDADTQYF. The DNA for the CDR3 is TGTGCCACCAGTGATTTGCTCGACGCAGATACGCAGTATTTT.

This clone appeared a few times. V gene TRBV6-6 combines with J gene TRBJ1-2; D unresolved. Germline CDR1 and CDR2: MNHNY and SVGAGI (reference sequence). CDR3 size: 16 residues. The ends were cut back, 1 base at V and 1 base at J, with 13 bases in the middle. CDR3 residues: CASSYYSPALNYGYTF. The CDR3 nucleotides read TGTGCCAGCAGTTACTATTCCCCGGCCCTTAACTATGGCTACACCTTC.

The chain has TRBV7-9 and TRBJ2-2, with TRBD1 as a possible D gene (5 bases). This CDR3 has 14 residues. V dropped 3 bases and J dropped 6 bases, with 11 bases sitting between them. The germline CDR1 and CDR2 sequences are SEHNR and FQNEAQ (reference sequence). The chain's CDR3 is CASSLDIVPGELFF. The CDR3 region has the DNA TGTGCCAGCAGCTTGGACATTGTCCCCGGGGAGCTGTTTTTT.

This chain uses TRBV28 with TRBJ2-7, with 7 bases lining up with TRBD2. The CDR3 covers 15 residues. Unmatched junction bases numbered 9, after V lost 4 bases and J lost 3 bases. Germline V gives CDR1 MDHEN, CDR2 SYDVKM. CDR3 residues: CASSYGTAGDYEQYF. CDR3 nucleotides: TGTGCCAGCAGTTACGGGACGGCGGGGGACTACGAGCAGTACTTC.

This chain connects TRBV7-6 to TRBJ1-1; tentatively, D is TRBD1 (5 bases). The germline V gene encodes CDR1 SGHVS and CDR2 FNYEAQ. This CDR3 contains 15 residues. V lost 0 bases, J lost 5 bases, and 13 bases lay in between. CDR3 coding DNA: TGTGCCAGCAGCTTAGCGCTCCAGGGTGAGACTGAAGCTTTCTTT. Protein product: CASSLALQGETEAFF.

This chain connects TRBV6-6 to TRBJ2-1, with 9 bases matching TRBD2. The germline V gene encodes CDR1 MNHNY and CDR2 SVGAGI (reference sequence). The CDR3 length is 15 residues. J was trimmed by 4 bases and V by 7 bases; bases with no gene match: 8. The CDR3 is CASTNRREGYNEQFF. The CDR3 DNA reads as TGTGCCAGCACTAACAGGCGGGAGGGGTACAATGAGCAGTTCTTC.

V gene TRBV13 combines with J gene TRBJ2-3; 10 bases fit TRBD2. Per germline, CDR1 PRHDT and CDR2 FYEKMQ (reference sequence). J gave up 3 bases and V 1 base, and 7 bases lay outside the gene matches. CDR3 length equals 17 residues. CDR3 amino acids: CASSLDWTSGRTDTQYF. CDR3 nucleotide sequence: TGTGCCAGCAGCTTAGACTGGACTAGCGGAAGGACAGATACGCAGTATTTT.

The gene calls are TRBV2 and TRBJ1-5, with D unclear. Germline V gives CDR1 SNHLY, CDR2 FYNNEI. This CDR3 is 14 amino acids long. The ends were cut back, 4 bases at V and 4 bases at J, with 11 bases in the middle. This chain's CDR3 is CASSAWVMNQPQHF. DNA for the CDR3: TGTGCCAGCAGTGCTTGGGTGATGAATCAGCCCCAGCATTTT.

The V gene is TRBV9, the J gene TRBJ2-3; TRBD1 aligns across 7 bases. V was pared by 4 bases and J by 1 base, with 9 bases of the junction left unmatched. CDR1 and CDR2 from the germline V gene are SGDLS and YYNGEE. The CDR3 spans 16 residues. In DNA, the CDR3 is TGTGCCAGCAGCCCCGACAGGGTTTCCCGCACAGATACGCAGTATTTT. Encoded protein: CASSPDRVSRTDTQYF.

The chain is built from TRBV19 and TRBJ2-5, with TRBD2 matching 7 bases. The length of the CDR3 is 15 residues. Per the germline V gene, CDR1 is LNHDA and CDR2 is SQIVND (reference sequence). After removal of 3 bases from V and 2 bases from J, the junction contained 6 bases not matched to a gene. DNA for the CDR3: TGTGCCAGTAGTATTCGCGGGGGAGAGCAAGAGACCCAGTACTTC. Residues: CASSIRGGEQETQYF.

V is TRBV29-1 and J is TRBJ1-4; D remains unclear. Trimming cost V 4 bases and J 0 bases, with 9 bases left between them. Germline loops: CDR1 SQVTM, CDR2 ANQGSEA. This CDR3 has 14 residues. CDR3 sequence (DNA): TGCAGCGTTGCTCGGGGAACAACTAATGAAAAACTGTTTTTT. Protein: CSVARGTTNEKLFF.

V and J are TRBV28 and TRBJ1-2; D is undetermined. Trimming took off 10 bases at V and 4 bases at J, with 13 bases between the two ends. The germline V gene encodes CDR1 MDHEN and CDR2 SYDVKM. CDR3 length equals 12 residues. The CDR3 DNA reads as TGTGCCACCTCGGAAATCAGCTATGGCTACACCTTC. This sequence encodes CATSEISYGYTF.

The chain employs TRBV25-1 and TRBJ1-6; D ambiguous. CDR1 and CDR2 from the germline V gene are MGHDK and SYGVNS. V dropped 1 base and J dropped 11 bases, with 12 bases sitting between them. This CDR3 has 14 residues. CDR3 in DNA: TGTGCCAGCAGTGAATCAGTGACCGGCCCACCCCTCCACTTT. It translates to CASSESVTGPPLHF.

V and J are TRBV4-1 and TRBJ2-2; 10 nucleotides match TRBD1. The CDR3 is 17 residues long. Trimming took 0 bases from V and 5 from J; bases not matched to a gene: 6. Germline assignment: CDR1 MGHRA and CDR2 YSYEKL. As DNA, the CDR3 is TGCGCCAGCAGCCAAGATTGGAGGACAGGGGGGACCGGGGAGCTGTTTTTT. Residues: CASSQDWRTGGTGELFF.

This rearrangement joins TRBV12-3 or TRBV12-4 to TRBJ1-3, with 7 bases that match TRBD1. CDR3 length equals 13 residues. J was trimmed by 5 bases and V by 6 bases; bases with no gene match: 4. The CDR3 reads CASRRDRRNTIYF. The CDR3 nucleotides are TGTGCCAGCAGGCGGGACAGACGAAACACCATATATTTT.

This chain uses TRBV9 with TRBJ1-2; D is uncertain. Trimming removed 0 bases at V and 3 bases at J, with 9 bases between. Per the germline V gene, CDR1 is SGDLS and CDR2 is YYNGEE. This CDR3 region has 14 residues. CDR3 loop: CASSVVGGDYGYTF. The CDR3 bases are TGTGCCAGCAGCGTAGTGGGCGGCGACTATGGCTACACCTTC.

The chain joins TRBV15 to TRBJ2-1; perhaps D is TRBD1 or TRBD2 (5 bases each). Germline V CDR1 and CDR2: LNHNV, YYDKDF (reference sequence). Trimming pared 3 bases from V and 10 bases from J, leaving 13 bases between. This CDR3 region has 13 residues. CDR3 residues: CATSSRDDTEQFF. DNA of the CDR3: TGTGCCACCAGCAGCAGGGACGACACCGAGCAGTTCTTC.

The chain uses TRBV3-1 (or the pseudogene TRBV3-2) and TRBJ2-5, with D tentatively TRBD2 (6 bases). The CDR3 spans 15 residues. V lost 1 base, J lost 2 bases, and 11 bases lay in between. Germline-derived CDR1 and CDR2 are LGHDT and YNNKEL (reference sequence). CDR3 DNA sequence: TGTGCCAGCAGCCAAGTACCGGGAGCTCAAGAGACCCAGTACTTC. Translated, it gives CASSQVPGAQETQYF.

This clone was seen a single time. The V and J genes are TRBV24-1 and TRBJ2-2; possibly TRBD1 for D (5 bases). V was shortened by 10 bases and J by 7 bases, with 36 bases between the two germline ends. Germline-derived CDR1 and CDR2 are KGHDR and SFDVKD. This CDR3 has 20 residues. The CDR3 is CATGGYGLSNRNGVGGELFF. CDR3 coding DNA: TGTGCCACTGGCGGTTATGGTTTGTCGAACAGGAATGGGGTAGGCGGGGAGCTGTTTTTT.

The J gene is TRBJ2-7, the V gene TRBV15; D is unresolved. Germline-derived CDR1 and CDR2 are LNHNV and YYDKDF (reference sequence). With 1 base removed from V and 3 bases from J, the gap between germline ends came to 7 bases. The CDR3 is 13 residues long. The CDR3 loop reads CATSRVPSYEQYF. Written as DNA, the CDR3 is TGTGCCACCAGCAGAGTCCCAAGCTACGAGCAGTACTTC.